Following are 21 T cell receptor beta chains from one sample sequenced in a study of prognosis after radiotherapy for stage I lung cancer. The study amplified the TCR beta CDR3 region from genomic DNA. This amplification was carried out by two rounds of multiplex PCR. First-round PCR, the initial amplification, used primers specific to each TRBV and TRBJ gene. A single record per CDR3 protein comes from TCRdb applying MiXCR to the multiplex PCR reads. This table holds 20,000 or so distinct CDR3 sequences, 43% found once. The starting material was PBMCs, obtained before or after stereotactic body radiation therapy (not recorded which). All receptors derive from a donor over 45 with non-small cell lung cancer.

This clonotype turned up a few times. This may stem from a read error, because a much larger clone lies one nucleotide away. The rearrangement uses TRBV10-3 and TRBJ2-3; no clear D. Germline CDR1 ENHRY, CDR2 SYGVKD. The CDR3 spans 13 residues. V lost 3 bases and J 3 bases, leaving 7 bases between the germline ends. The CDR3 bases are TGTGCCATCAGTGAACGAGTAACAGATACGCAGTATTTT. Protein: CAISERVTDTQYF.

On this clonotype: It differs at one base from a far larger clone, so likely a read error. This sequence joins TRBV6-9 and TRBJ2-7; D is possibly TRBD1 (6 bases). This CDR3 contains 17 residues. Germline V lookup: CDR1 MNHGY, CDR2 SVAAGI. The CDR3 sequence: CASNYIQGTRPNYEQYF. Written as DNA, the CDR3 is TGTGCCAGCAATTATATACAGGGAACGAGGCCCAACTACGAGCAGTACTTC.

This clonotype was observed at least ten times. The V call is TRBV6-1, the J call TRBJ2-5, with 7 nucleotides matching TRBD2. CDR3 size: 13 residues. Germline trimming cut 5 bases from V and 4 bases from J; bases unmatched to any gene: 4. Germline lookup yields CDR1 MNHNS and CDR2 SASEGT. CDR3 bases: TGTGCCAGCAGTCGACTAGCATTAGAGACCCAGTACTTC. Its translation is CASSRLALETQYF.

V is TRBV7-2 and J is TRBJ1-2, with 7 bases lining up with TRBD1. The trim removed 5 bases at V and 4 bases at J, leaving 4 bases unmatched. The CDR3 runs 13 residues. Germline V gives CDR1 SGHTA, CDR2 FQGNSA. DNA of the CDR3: TGTGCCAGCAGCCCGGGACAGATCTATGGCTACACCTTC. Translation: CASSPGQIYGYTF.

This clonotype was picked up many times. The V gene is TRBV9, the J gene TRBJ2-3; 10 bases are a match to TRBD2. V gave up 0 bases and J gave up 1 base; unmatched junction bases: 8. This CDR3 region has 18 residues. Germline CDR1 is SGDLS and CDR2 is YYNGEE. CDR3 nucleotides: TGTGCCAGCAGCGTAGGGGCTAGCGGGAGCGTCGGCACAGATACGCAGTATTTT. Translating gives CASSVGASGSVGTDTQYF.

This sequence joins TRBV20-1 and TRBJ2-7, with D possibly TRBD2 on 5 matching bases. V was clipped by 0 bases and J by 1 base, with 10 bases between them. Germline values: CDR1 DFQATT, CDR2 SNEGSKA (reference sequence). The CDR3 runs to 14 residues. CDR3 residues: CSARDIRLSYEQYF. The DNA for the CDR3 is TGCAGTGCTAGAGATATTCGACTATCCTACGAGCAGTACTTC.

The CDR3 reads CASSEGGGGGDTQYF. As DNA, the CDR3 is TGTGCCAGCAGTGAAGGCGGGGGGGGAGGGGATACGCAGTATTTT. The chain is built from TRBV6-1 and TRBJ2-3; 9 bases match TRBD2. Germline V lookup: CDR1 MNHNS, CDR2 SASEGT. J lost 6 bases, V lost 1 base, and 5 bases had no gene match. This CDR3 is 15 amino acids long.

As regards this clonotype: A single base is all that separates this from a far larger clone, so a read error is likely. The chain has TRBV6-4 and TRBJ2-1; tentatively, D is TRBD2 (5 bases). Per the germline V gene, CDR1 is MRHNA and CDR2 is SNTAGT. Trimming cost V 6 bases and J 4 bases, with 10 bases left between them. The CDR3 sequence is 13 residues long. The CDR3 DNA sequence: TGTGCCAGCAGGCAAGAGGGATACAATGAGCAGTTCTTC. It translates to CASRQEGYNEQFF.

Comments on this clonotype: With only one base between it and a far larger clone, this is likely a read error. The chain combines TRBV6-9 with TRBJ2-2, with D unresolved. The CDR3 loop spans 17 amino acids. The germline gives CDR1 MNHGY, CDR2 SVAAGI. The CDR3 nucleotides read TGTGCCAGCATTTATCCCAGATATCTACCGAACACCGGGGAGCTGTTTTTT. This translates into CASIYPRYLPNTGELFF.

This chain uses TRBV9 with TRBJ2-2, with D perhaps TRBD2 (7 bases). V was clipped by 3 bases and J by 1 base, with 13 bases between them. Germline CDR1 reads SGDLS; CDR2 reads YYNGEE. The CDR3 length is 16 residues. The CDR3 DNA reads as TGTGCCAGCAGCGCTAGGGGGGGCCAGAACACCGGGGAGCTGTTTTTT. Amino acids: CASSARGGQNTGELFF.

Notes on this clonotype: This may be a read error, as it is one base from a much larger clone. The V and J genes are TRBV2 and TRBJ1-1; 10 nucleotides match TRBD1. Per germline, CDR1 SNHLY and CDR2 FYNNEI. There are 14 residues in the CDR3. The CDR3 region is CASRLRDRGTEDFF. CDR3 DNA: TGTGCCAGCAGGCTCCGGGACAGGGGAACTGAAGATTTCTTT.

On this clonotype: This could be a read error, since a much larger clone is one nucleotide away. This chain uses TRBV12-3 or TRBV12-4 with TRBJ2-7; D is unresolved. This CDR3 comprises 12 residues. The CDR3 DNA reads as TGTTCCAGCAGACACAGCTCCTACGATCAGTACTTC. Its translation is CSSRHSSYDQYF.

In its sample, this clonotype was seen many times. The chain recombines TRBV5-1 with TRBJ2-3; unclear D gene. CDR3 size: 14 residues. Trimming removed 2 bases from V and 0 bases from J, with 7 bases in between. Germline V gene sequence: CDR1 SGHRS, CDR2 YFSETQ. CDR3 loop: CASSFPVSTDTQYF. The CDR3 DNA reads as TGCGCCAGCAGCTTCCCGGTTAGCACAGATACGCAGTATTTT.

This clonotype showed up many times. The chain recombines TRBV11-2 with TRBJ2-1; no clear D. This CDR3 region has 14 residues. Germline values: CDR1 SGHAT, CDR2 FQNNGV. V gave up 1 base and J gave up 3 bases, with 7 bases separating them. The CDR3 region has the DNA TGTGCCAGCAGCTTAGGACAAAACTACAATGAGCAGTTCTTC. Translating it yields CASSLGQNYNEQFF.

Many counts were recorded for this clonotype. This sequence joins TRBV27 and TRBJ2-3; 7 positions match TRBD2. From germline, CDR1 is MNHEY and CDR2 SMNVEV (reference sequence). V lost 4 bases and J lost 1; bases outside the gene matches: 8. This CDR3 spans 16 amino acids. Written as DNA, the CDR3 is TGTGCCAGCAGTTCTCTTAGGGGAGGGGGCACAGATACGCAGTATTTT. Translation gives CASSSLRGGGTDTQYF.

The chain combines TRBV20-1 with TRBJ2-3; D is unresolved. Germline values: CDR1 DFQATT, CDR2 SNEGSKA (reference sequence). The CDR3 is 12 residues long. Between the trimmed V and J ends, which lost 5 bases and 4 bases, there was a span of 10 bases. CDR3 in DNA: TGCAGTGCTCCGTACAGTCCAGATACGCAGTATTTT. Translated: CSAPYSPDTQYF.

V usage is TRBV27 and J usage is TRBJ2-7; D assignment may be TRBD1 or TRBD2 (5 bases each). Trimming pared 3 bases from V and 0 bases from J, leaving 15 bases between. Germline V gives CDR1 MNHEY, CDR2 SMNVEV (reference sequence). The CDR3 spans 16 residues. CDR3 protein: CASSFSGTAISYEQYF. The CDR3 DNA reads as TGTGCCAGCAGTTTCTCCGGGACCGCTATCTCCTACGAGCAGTACTTC.

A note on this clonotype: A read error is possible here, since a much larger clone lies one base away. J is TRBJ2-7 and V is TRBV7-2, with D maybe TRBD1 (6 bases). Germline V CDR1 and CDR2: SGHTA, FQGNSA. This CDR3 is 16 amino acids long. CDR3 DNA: TGTGCCAGCAGCTTAGCCCCAGACAGGCCCACCTACGAGCATTACTTC. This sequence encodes CASSLAPDRPTYEHYF.

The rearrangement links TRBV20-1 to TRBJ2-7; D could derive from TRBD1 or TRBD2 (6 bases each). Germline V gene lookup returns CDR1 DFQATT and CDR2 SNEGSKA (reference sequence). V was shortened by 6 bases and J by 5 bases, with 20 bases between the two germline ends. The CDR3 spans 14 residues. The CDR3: CSARPWGAGDEQYF. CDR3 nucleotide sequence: TGCAGTGCCCGTCCGTGGGGGGCTGGGGACGAGCAGTACTTC.

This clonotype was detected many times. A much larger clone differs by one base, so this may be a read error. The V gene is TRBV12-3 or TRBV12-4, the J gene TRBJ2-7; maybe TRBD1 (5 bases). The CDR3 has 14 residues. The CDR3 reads CASSLSGCSNEQYF. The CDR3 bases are TGTGCCAGCAGTTTATCAGGGTGCTCCAACGAGCAGTACTTC.

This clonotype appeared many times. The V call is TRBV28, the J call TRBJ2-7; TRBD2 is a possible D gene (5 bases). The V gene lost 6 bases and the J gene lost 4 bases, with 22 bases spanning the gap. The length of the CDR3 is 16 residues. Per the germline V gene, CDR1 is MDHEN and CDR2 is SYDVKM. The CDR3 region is CASSADNYGIRYEQYF. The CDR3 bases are TGTGCCAGCAGCGCCGACAATTACGGGATCCGATACGAGCAGTACTTC.